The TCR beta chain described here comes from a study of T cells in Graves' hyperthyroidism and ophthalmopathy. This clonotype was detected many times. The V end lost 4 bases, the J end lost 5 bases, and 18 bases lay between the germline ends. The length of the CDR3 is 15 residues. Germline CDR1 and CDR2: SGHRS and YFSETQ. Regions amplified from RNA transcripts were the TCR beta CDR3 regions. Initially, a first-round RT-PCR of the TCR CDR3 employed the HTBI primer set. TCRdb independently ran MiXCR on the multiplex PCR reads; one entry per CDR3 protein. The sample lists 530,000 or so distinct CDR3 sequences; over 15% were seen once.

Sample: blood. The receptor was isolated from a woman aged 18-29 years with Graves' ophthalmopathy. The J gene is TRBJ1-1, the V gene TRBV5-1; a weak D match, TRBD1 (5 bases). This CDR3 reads CASSAETGAGTEAFF. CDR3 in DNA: TGCGCCAGCAGCGCCGAGACCGGGGCCGGGACTGAAGCTTTCTTT. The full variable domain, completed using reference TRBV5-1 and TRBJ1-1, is KAGVTQTPRYLIKTRGQQVTLSCSPISGHRSVSWYQQTPGQGLQFLFEYFSETQRNKGNFPGRFSGRQFSNSRSEMNVSTLELGDSALYLCASSAETGAGTEAFFGQGTRLTVV.